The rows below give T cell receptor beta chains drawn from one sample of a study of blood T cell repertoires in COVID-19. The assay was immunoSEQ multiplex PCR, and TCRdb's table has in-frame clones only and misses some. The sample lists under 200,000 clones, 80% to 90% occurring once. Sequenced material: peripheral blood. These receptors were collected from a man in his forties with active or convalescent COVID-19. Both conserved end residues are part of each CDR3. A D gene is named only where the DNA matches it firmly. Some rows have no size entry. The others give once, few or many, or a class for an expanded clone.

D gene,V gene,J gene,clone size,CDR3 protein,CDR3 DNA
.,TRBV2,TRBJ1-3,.,CASIGGDIAGNTIYF,TGTGCCAGCATCGGGGGAGACATTGCGGGAAACACCATATATTTT
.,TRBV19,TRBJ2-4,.,CASSTRGNIQYF,TGTGCCAGTAGCACACGCGGAAACATTCAGTACTTC
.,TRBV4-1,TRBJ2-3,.,CASSQVGVSTDTQYF,TGCGCCAGCAGCCAAGTAGGGGTAAGCACAGATACGCAGTATTTT
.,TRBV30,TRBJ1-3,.,CAWSVFGDSGNTIYF,TGTGCCTGGAGTGTCTTCGGGGATTCTGGAAACACCATATATTTT
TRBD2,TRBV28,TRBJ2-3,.,CASSLGGLSTDTQYF,TGTGCCAGCAGTTTGGGAGGGCTAAGCACAGATACGCAGTATTTT
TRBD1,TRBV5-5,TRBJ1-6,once,CASSLYYRGVSPLHF,TGTGCCAGCAGCTTGTATTACAGGGGAGTATCACCCCTCCACTTT
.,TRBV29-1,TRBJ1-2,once,CSVEDHTGSDYGYTF,TGCAGCGTTGAAGACCACACGGGTTCGGACTATGGCTACACCTTC
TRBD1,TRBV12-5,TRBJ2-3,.,CASGLVLDRVADTQYF,TGTGCTAGTGGTTTGGTACTGGACAGGGTGGCAGATACGCAGTATTTT
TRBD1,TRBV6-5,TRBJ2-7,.,CASSQGESYEQYF,TGTGCCAGCAGCCAGGGGGAAAGCTACGAGCAGTACTTC
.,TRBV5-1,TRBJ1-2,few,CASSLDSLQGGDGYTF,TGCGCCAGCAGCTTGGACTCCTTGCAGGGAGGGGATGGCTACACCTTC
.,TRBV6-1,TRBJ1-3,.,CASSEAGGSSGNTIYF,TGTGCCAGCAGTGAAGCTGGGGGGAGCTCTGGAAACACCATATATTTT
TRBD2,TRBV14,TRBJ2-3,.,CASSQGLAGLTDTQYF,TGTGCCAGCAGCCAAGGACTAGCGGGGCTTACAGATACGCAGTATTTT
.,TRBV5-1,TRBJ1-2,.,CASSSRQEDPYGYTF,TGCGCCAGCAGCTCGAGACAGGAGGACCCCTATGGCTACACCTTC
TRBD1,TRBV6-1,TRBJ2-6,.,CASSARDRGGSGANVLTF,TGTGCCAGCAGTGCCCGGGACAGGGGAGGGTCTGGGGCCAACGTCCTGACTTTC
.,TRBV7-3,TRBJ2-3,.,CASSSNTGDTQYF,TGTGCCAGCAGCTCAAACACGGGAGATACGCAGTATTTT
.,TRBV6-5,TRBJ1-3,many,CASSRQESGNTIYF,TGTGCCAGCAGTCGACAGGAATCTGGAAACACCATATATTTT
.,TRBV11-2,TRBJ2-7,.,CASSLEGGSGYEQYF,TGTGCCAGCAGCTTAGAGGGGGGATCCGGCTACGAGCAGTACTTC
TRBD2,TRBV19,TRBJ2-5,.,CASSITGTRAETQYF,TGTGCCAGTAGTATAACCGGGACTAGGGCAGAGACCCAGTACTTC
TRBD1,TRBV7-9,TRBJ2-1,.,CASSLRDREQFF,TGTGCCAGCAGCCTTCGGGACAGGGAGCAGTTCTTC
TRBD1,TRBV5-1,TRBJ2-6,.,CASSLDDRAVSGANVLTF,TGCGCCAGCAGCTTGGATGACAGGGCGGTCTCTGGGGCCAACGTCCTGACTTTC
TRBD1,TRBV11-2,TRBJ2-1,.,CASSSRVGQVSSYNEQFF,TGTGCCAGCAGCTCGCGAGTCGGACAGGTTAGCTCCTACAATGAGCAGTTCTTC
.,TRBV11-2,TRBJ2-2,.,CASSPGGANTGELFF,TGTGCCAGCAGCCCCGGCGGGGCGAACACCGGGGAGCTGTTTTTT
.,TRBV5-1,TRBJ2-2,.,CASSFVTEGTGELFF,TGCGCCAGCAGCTTCGTAACGGAGGGCACCGGGGAGCTGTTTTTT
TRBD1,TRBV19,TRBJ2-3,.,CASSIGGGRADTQYF,TGTGCCAGTAGTATAGGAGGGGGCCGTGCAGATACGCAGTATTTT
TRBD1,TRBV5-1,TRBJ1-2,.,CASSSRGDRVNYGYTF,TGCGCCAGCAGCTCGCGGGGGGACAGGGTTAACTATGGCTACACCTTC
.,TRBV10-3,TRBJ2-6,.,CAISDPGLHSGANVLTF,TGTGCCATCAGTGACCCGGGACTGCACTCTGGGGCCAACGTCCTGACTTTC
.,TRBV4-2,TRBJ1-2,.,CASSLRANYGYTF,TGTGCCAGCAGCCTCCGCGCTAACTATGGCTACACCTTC
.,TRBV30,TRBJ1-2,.,CAWSITGREEYGYTF,TGTGCCTGGAGTATTACTGGCAGGGAGGAATATGGCTACACCTTC
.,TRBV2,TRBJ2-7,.,CASKWESYEQYF,TGTGCCAGCAAATGGGAGTCCTACGAGCAGTACTTC
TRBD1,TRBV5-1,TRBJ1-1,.,CASSSQDRGLTEAFF,TGCGCCAGCAGCTCCCAGGACAGGGGGCTCACTGAAGCTTTCTTT
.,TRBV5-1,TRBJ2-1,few,CASSLVAGAHNEQFF,TGCGCCAGCAGCTTGGTGGCGGGGGCTCACAATGAGCAGTTCTTC
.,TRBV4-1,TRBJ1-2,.,CASSLVGGRGGYTF,TGCGCCAGCAGCCTCGTGGGGGGTAGGGGAGGCTACACCTTC
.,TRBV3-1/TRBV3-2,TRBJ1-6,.,CASSQAPRGLYNSPLHF,TGTGCCAGCAGCCAAGCTCCCCGGGGATTGTATAATTCACCCCTCCACTTT
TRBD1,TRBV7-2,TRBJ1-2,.,CASSFRDSYGYTF,TGTGCCAGCAGCTTCCGGGACAGTTATGGCTACACCTTC
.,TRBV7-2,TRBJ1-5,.,CASSTQGGGNQPQHF,TGTGCCAGCAGCACCCAGGGAGGAGGCAATCAGCCCCAGCATTTT
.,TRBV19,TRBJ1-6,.,CASSLGQPINSPLHF,TGTGCCAGTAGTCTCGGACAGCCCATAAATTCACCCCTCCACTTT
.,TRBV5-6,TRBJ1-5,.,CASSLGPNPWQPQHF,TGTGCCAGCAGCTTGGGCCCTAATCCCTGGCAGCCCCAGCATTTT
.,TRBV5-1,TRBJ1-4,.,CASSPKDRKIGEKLFF,TGCGCCAGCAGCCCGAAAGACAGGAAGATCGGTGAAAAACTGTTTTTT
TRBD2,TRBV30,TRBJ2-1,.,CAWRRLAGLNEQFF,TGTGCCTGGAGGCGTCTAGCGGGGTTAAATGAGCAGTTCTTC
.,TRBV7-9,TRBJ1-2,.,CASSFRGENGYTF,TGTGCCAGCAGCTTTCGCGGAGAGAATGGCTACACCTTC
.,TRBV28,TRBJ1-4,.,CASSLQGWLFF,TGTGCCAGCAGTTTACAGGGATGGCTGTTTTTT
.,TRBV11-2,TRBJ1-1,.,CASSLGTVNTEAFF,TGTGCCAGCAGCTTAGGGACAGTGAACACTGAAGCTTTCTTT
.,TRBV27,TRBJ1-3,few,CASSLRYSGNTIYF,TGTGCCAGCAGTTTACGGTACTCTGGAAACACCATATATTTT
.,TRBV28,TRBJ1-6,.,CASQNNSPLHF,TGTGCCAGCCAGAATAATTCACCCCTCCACTTT
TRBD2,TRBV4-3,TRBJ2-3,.,CASSQGLATNTDTQYF,TGCGCCAGCAGCCAAGGACTAGCGACTAACACAGATACGCAGTATTTT
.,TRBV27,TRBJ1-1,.,CASSSGLQVGNTEAFF,TGTGCCAGCAGTTCGGGACTCCAGGTCGGAAACACTGAAGCTTTCTTT
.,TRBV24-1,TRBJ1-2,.,CAAFRDRGEEVDYGYTF,TGTGCCGCATTCCGGGACCGGGGGGAAGAGGTTGACTATGGCTACACCTTC
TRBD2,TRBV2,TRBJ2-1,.,CASSVGTSGGLYEQFF,TGTGCCAGCAGTGTCGGGACTAGCGGGGGGTTGTATGAGCAGTTCTTC
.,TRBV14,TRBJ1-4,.,CASSPWGATNEKLFF,TGTGCCAGCAGCCCCTGGGGGGCAACTAATGAAAAACTGTTTTTT
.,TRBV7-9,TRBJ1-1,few,CASERAGDTEAFF,TGTGCCAGCGAGCGAGCAGGGGACACTGAAGCTTTCTTT
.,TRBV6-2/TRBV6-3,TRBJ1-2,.,CASSYSETGYGYTF,TGTGCCAGCAGTTACTCGGAGACAGGCTATGGCTACACCTTC
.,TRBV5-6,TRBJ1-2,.,CASSLERTALGGGYTF,TGTGCCAGCAGCTTGGAAAGGACAGCACTTGGTGGTGGCTACACCTTC
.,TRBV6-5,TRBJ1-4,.,CASSYGQGDEKLFF,TGTGCCAGCAGTTACGGCCAGGGCGATGAAAAACTGTTTTTT